The 9 T cell receptor beta chains given below trace back to one sample, sequenced in a study of blood T cell repertoires in COVID-19. Profiled with immunoSEQ multiplex PCR; TCRdb holds only in-frame clones, not every one. In the table there are around 700,000 clones, 80% to 90% of which are singletons. The sequencing input was peripheral blood. The origin of the receptors is a woman younger than 35 with acute or convalescent COVID-19.

This chain uses TRBV9 with TRBJ1-1; D possibly corresponds to TRBD1 (6 bases). The CDR3 length is 13 residues. CDR1 is SGDLS and CDR2 is YYNGEE in the germline V gene. Trimming cost V 3 bases and J 3 bases, with 9 bases left between them. For the CDR3, the DNA is TGTGCCAGCAGCGAGGGGGACGACACTGAAGCTTTCTTT. It translates to CASSEGDDTEAFF.

V usage is TRBV6-5 and J usage is TRBJ1-2, with D perhaps TRBD1 (5 bases). Germline CDR1 reads MNHEY; CDR2 reads SVGAGI. V was trimmed by 5 bases and J by 3 bases, leaving 13 bases between them. The CDR3 loop spans 14 amino acids. The CDR3 here is CASSPRGGDYGYTF. The CDR3 DNA is TGTGCCAGCAGTCCGCGGGGGGGGGACTATGGCTACACCTTC.

The CDR3 here is CASSNLLAGVIGEQFF. As DNA, the CDR3 is TGTGCCAGTAGCAACCTACTAGCGGGGGTGATTGGTGAGCAGTTCTTC. V and J are TRBV19 and TRBJ2-1, with 11 bases matching TRBD2. This CDR3 is built from 16 residues. Germline trimming cut 6 bases from V and 9 bases from J; bases unmatched to any gene: 13. Germline values: CDR1 LNHDA, CDR2 SQIVND (reference sequence).

The rearrangement links TRBV9 to TRBJ1-1, with D maybe TRBD1 (5 bases). The V end was cut by 2 bases, the J end by 1 base, with 9 bases between. CDR3 size: 14 residues. Per germline, CDR1 SGDLS and CDR2 YYNGEE. The chain's CDR3 is CASSVVGQNTEAFF. The CDR3, as DNA: TGTGCCAGCAGCGTTGTGGGGCAGAACACTGAAGCTTTCTTT.

The chain combines TRBV9 with TRBJ1-1, with 8 bases fitting TRBD1. V was clipped by 3 bases and J by 7 bases; unmatched bases: 8. In germline, CDR1 is SGDLS, CDR2 YYNGEE. The CDR3 has 14 residues. CDR3: CASSATGAQVEAFF. The DNA for the CDR3 is TGTGCCAGCAGCGCGACAGGGGCACAGGTTGAAGCTTTCTTT.

This rearrangement joins TRBV6-1 to TRBJ1-2; 8 bases are a match to TRBD1. The CDR3 contains 16 residues. J gave up 7 bases and V 1 base, and 11 bases lay outside the gene matches. The germline V gene has CDR1 MNHNS and CDR2 SASEGT. The CDR3 here is CASSEEDRTGIVGYTF. The DNA for the CDR3 is TGTGCCAGCAGTGAAGAAGATCGGACAGGGATTGTTGGCTACACCTTC.

This clone was observed a few times. This chain uses TRBV4-1 with TRBJ2-1; D remains ambiguous. This CDR3 has 12 residues. The V end lost 5 bases, the J end lost 7 bases, and 9 bases lay between the germline ends. Per the germline V gene, CDR1 is MGHRA and CDR2 is YSYEKL. The CDR3 here is CASSISWNEQFF. CDR3 coding DNA: TGCGCCAGCAGCATTAGTTGGAATGAGCAGTTCTTC.

The rearrangement links TRBV5-1 to TRBJ2-7; the match to TRBD1 covers 8 bases. The V segment lost 2 bases and the J segment 2 bases; nucleotides outside the gene matches: 9. The CDR3 sequence is 16 residues long. The V gene's germline CDR1 is SGHRS and CDR2 YFSETQ. CDR3 sequence: CASSFRPGQATYEQYF. DNA for the CDR3: TGCGCCAGCAGCTTCCGACCGGGACAGGCGACCTACGAGCAGTACTTC. Drawing the rest from reference TRBV5-1 and TRBJ2-7, the complete variable domain is KAGVTQTPRYLIKTRGQQVTLSCSPISGHRSVSWYQQTPGQGLQFLFEYFSETQRNKGNFPGRFSGRQFSNSRSEMNVSTLELGDSALYLCASSFRPGQATYEQYFGPGTRLTVT.

This chain connects TRBV5-4 to TRBJ1-2, with 7 bases fitting TRBD1. This CDR3 is 14 amino acids long. Germline assignment: CDR1 SGHNT and CDR2 YYREEE (reference sequence). With 1 base clipped from V and 4 bases from J, the junction kept 4 bases outside the gene matches. The CDR3 is CASSLTGEGYGYTF. The CDR3 region has the DNA TGTGCCAGCAGCTTGACAGGGGAAGGCTATGGCTACACCTTC.